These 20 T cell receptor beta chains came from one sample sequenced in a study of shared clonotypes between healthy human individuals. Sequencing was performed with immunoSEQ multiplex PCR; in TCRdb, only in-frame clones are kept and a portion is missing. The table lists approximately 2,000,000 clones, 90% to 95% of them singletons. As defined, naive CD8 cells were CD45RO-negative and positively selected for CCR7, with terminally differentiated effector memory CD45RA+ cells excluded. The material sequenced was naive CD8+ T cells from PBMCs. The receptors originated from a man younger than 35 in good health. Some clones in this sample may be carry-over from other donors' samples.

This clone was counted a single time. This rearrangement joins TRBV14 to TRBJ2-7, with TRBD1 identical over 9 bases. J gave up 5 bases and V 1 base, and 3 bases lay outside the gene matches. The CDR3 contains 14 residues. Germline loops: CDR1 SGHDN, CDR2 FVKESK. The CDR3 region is CASSQGTGADEQYF. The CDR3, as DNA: TGTGCCAGCAGCCAAGGGACAGGGGCGGACGAGCAGTACTTC. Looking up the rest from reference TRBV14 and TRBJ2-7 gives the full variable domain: EAGVTQFPSHSVIEKGQTVTLRCDPISGHDNLYWYRRVMGKEIKFLLHFVKESKQDESGMPNNRFLAERTGGTYSTLKVQPAELEDSGVYFCASSQGTGADEQYFGPGTRLTVT.

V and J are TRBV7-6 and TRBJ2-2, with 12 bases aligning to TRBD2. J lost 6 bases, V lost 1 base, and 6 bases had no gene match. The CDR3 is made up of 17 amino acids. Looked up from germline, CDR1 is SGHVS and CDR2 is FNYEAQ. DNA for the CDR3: TGTGCCAGCAGCTTAGTGTCTAGCGGGAGGGGTCCCGGGGAGCTGTTTTTT. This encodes CASSLVSSGRGPGELFF.

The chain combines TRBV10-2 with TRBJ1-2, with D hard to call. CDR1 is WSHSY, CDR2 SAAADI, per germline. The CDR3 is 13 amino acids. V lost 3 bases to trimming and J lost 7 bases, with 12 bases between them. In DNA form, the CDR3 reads TGCGCCAGCAGTGAATCCCGTACTGGTGGCTACACCTTC. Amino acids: CASSESRTGGYTF.

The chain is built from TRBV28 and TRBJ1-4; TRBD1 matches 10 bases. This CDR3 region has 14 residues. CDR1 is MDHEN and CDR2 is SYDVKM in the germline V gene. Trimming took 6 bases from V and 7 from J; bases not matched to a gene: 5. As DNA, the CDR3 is TGTGCCAGCAGGGAGACAGGGGGCGGTGAAAAACTGTTTTTT. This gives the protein CASRETGGGEKLFF. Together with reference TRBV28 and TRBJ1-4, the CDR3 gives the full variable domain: DVKVTQSSRYLVKRTGEKVFLECVQDMDHENMFWYRQDPGLGLRLIYFSYDVKMKEKGDIPEGYSVSREKKERFSLILESASTNQTSMYLCASRETGGGEKLFFGSGTQLSVL.

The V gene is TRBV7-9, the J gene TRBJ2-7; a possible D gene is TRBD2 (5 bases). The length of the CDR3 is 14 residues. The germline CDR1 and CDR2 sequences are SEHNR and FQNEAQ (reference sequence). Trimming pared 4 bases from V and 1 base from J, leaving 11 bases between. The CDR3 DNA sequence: TGTGCCAGCAGCTCTCCAGAGGGATCCTACGAGCAGTACTTC. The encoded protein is CASSSPEGSYEQYF.

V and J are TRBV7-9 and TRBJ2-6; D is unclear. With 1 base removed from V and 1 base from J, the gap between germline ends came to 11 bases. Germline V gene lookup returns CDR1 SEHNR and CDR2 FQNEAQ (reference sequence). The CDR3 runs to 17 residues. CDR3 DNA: TGTGCCAGCAGCTTAGACGTCTTGATATCTGGGGCCAACGTCCTGACTTTC. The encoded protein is CASSLDVLISGANVLTF.

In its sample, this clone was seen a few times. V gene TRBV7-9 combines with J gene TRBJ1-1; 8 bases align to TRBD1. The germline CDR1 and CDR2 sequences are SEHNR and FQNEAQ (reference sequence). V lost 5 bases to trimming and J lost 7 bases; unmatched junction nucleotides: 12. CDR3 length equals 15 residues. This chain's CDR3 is CASSIEGQGPSEAFF. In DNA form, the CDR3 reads TGTGCCAGCAGCATCGAAGGACAGGGCCCGAGTGAAGCTTTCTTT.

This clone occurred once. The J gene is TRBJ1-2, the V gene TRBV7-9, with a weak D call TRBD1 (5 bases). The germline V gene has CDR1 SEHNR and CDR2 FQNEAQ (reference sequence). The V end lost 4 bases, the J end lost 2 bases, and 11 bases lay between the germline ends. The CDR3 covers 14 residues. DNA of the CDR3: TGTGCCAGCAGCTCCCCGGGGCGGAACTATGGCTACACCTTC. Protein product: CASSSPGRNYGYTF.

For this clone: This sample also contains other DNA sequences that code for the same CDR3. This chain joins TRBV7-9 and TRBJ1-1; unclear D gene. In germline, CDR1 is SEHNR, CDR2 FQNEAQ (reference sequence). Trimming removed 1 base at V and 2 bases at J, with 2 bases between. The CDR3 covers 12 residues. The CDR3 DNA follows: TGTGCCAGCAGCTTAGTTAACACTGAAGCTTTCTTT. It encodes CASSLVNTEAFF.

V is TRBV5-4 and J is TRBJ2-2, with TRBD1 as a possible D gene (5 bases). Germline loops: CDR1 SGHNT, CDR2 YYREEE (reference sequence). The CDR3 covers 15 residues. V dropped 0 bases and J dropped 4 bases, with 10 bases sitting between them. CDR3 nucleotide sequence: TGTGCCAGCAGCTTGGCGGGCAGGGCCACCGGGGAGCTGTTTTTT. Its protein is CASSLAGRATGELFF.

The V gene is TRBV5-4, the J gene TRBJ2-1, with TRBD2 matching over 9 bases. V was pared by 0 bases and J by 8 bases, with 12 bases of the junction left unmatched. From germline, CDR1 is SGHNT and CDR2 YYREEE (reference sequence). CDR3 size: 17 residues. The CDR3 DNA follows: TGTGCCAGCAGCTTGGATGTAGCGGGAGCCCTTCCCCATGAGCAGTTCTTC. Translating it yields CASSLDVAGALPHEQFF.

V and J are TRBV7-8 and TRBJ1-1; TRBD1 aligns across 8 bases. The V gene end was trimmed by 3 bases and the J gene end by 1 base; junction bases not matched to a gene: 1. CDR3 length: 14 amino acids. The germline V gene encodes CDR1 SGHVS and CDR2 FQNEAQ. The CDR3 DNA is TGTGCCAGCAGCTTCGACAGGGGGAACACTGAAGCTTTCTTT. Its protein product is CASSFDRGNTEAFF.

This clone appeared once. The CDR3 bases are TGTGCCAGCAGCCCTAGAGGGACCCTTGCGTACGAGCAGTACTTC. This translates into CASSPRGTLAYEQYF. The rearrangement links TRBV7-6 to TRBJ2-7, with D perhaps TRBD1 or TRBD2 (5 bases each). The CDR3 loop spans 15 amino acids. With 5 bases removed from V and 4 bases from J, the gap between germline ends came to 18 bases. CDR1 is SGHVS, CDR2 FNYEAQ, per germline.

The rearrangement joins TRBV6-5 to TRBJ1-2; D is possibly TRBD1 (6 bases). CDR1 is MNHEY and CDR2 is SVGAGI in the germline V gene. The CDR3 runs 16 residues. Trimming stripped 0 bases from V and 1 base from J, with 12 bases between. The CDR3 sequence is CASSYSKGHLNYGYTF. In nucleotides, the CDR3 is TGTGCCAGCAGTTACTCGAAGGGACACCTTAACTATGGCTACACCTTC.

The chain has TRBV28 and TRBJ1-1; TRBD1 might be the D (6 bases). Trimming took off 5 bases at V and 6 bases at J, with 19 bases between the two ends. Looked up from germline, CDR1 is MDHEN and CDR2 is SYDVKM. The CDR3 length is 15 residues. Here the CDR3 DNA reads TGTGCCAGCAGTCCTCAAACAGGGCTCCGTCCTGAAGCTTTCTTT. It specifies CASSPQTGLRPEAFF. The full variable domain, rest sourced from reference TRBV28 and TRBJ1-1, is DVKVTQSSRYLVKRTGEKVFLECVQDMDHENMFWYRQDPGLGLRLIYFSYDVKMKEKGDIPEGYSVSREKKERFSLILESASTNQTSMYLCASSPQTGLRPEAFFGQGTRLTVV.

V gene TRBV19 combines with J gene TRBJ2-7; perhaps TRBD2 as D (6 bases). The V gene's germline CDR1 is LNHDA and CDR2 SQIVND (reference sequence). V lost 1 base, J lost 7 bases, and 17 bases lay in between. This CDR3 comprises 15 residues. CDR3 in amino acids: CASSIGRVSGVEQYF. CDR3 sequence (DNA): TGTGCCAGTAGTATAGGTCGTGTTAGCGGAGTGGAGCAGTACTTC.

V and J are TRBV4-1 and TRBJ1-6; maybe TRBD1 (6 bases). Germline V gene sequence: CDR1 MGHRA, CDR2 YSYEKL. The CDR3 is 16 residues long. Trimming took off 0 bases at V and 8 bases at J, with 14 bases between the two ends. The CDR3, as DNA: TGCGCCAGCAGCCAAGATATGGGGGGGCTAGATTCACCCCTCCACTTT. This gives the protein CASSQDMGGLDSPLHF.

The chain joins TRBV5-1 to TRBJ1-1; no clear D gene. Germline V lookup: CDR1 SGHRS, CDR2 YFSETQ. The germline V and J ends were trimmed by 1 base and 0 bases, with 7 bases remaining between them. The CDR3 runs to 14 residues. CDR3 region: CASSLRLMNTEAFF. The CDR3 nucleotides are TGCGCCAGCAGCTTGCGGCTGATGAACACTGAAGCTTTCTTT.

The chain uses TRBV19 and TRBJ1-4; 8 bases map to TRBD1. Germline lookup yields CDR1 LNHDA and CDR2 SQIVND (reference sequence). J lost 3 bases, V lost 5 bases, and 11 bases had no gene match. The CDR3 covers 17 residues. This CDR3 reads CASSWTGQGWANEKLFF. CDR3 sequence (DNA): TGTGCCAGTAGTTGGACAGGACAGGGATGGGCTAATGAAAAACTGTTTTTT.

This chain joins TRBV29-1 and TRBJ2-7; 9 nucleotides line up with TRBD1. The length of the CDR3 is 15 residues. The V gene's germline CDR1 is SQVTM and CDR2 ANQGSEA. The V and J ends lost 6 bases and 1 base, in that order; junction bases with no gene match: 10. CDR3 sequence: CSVWGGQGRSYEQYF. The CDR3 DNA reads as TGCAGCGTCTGGGGGGGACAGGGAAGGTCCTACGAGCAGTACTTC.